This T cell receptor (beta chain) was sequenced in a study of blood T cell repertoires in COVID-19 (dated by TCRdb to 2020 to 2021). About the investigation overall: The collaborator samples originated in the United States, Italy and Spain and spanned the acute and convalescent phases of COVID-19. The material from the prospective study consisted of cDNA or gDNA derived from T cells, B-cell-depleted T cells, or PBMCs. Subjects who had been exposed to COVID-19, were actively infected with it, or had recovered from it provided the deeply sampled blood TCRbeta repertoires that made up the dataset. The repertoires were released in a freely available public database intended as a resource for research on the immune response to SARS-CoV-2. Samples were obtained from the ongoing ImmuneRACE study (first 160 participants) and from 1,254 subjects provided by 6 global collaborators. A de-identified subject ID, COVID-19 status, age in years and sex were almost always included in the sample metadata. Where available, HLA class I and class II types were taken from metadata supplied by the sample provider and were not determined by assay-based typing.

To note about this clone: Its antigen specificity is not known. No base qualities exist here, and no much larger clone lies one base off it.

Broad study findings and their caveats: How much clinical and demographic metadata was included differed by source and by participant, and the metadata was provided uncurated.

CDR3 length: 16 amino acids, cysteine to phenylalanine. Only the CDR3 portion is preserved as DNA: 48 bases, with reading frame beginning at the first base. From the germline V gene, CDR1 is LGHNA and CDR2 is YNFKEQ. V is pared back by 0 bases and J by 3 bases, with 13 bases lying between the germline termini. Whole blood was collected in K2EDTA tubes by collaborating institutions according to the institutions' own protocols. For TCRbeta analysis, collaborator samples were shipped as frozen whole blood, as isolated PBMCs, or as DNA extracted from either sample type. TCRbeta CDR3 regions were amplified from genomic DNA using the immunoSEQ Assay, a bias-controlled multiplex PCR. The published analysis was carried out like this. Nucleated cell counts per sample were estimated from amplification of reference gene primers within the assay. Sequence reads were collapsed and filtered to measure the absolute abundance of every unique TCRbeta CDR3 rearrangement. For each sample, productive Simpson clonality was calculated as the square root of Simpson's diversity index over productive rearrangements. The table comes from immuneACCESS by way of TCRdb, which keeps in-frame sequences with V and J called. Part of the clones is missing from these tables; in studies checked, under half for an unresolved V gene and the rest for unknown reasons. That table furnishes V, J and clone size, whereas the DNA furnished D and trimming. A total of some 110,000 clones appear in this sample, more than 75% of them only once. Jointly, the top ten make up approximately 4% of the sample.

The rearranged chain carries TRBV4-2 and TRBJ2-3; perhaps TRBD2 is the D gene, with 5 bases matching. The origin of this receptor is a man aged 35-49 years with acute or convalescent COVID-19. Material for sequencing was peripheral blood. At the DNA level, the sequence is TGTGCCAGCAGCCAAGAAGGGATAGCGTTTACAGATACGCAGTATTTT. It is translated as CASSQEGIAFTDTQYF.